This T cell receptor beta chain was captured in a study of CD8 T cells in Susac syndrome. cDNA came from around 0.54 to 1 ug RNA primed by random hexamers. An immunoSEQ multiplex PCR generated amplified TCR beta CDR3 products spanning 54 Vbeta and 13 Jbeta. TCRdb reanalysed the immunoSEQ multiplex PCR reads using MiXCR and keeps one entry per CDR3 protein. The sample yields roughly 190,000 distinct CDR3 sequences, roughly 92% seen once. Sequencing targeted TCR beta in blood CD8+ and CD4+ T cells. The length of the CDR3 is 12 residues. The V gene lost 4 bases and the J gene lost 7 bases, with 8 bases spanning the gap. Germline values: CDR1 SGHNT, CDR2 YYREEE (reference sequence).

Sequenced sample: CD4+ T cells from PBMCs. The sequence derives from a human donor in good health. The rearrangement links TRBV5-4 to TRBJ1-4; possibly TRBD1 for D (5 bases). In DNA, the CDR3 is TGTGCCAGCAGCACTGACAGTGAAAAACTGTTTTTT. Amino acids: CASSTDSEKLFF.